Below are 2 T cell receptor beta chains sequenced from a single sample in a study of PD-1 blockade in classical Hodgkin lymphoma. No patient escaped relapse after autologous stem cell transplantation, and brentuximab vedotin exposure varied. Assay used: immunoSEQ multiplex PCR; TCRdb lists only in-frame clones, some missing. The table includes about 23,000 clones, about two thirds detected once. The input for sequencing was peripheral blood mononuclear cells (PBMCs), taken at baseline. These receptors originate from a human donor with classical Hodgkin lymphoma.

J is TRBJ2-5 and V is TRBV19; possible D gene TRBD1, 7 bases. Trimming stripped 3 bases from V and 5 bases from J, with 16 bases between. CDR3 length equals 15 residues. Germline CDR1 is LNHDA and CDR2 is SQIVND (reference sequence). The CDR3 bases are TGTGCCAGTAGTATCCTCTCAGGGGGGACTGAGACCCAGTACTTC. Its translation is CASSILSGGTETQYF.

In this sample, this clone turned up a few times. This sequence joins TRBV10-3 and TRBJ1-2; 7 nucleotides match TRBD1. The CDR3 runs to 12 residues. Germline V gene sequence: CDR1 ENHRY, CDR2 SYGVKD. Trimming at V came to 8 bases and at J to 2 bases, leaving 2 bases not matched to a gene. The CDR3 DNA reads as TGTGCCATCGGACAGGCCAACTATGGCTACACCTTC. This sequence encodes CAIGQANYGYTF.